Below, 2 T cell receptor beta chains from the same sample are listed, as sequenced in a study of CD8 T cells in ankylosing spondylitis. TCRdb recomputed calls from the 5' RACE reads with MiXCR, one row per CDR3 protein. The data contain approximately 440,000 distinct CDR3 sequences, 17% of them singletons. Overall study findings and caveats: The study identified a TCR beta motif of under 10 highly homologous variants that appeared characteristic of ankylosing spondylitis blood.

Their recognized antigens are unknown. The sample consisted of blood, either unsorted or a sorted T cell fraction (not recorded which). Every receptor here comes from a male donor with ankylosing spondylitis.

This sequence joins TRBV18 and TRBJ2-7; 9 bases agree with TRBD1. V gave up 4 bases and J gave up 3 bases; unmatched junction bases: 7. This CDR3 has 15 amino acids. The germline gives CDR1 KGHSH, CDR2 LQKENI. This CDR3 is CASSRQGVQHYEQYF. Here the CDR3 DNA reads TGTGCCAGCTCACGACAGGGGGTCCAGCACTACGAGCAGTACTTC.

J is TRBJ1-2 and V is TRBV15, with D possibly matching TRBD1 (5 bases). The V end was cut by 5 bases, the J end by 6 bases, with 16 bases between. This CDR3 comprises 14 residues. Germline CDR1 reads LNHNV; CDR2 reads YYDKDF (reference sequence). The CDR3 sequence is CATSRAGSIDGYTF. In DNA, the CDR3 is TGTGCCACCAGCCGGGCAGGGTCCATAGATGGCTACACCTTC. Combining the CDR3 with reference TRBV15 and TRBJ1-2 gives the whole variable domain DAMVIQNPRYQVTQFGKPVTLSCSQTLNHNVMYWYQQKSSQAPKLLFHYYDKDFNNEADTPDNFQSRRPNTSFCFLDIRSPGLGDTAMYLCATSRAGSIDGYTFGSGTRLTVV.